Included here is one T cell receptor (beta chain) sequence, with context. The antigen is not known. Germline values: CDR1 SGHTA, CDR2 FQGNSA. The CDR3 length is 13 residues. V lost 6 bases and J lost 9, with 15 bases in between. This specimen belongs to a study of cytomegalovirus exposure and HLA in healthy donors. Study observations and caveats: According to an earlier analysis, most TCR beta V segments yielded productive rearrangements about 87% or about 30% of the time. Later analysis identified a missense DCLRE1C variant that was linked to TCR beta V- and J-gene trimming. The authors considered a cluster of highly shared sequence variants likely to be a sequencing artifact.

60 Vbeta and 13 Jbeta primers were used in PCR. TCRdb's table, derived via immunoSEQ multiplex PCR, lists solely in-frame clones and lacks some. Found here are tens of thousands of clones; the top ten clones hold approximately 3.6%. Sample: PBMCs. The receptor's source is a female donor in good health and CMV-seropositive. V usage is TRBV7-2 and J usage is TRBJ2-1; possible D gene TRBD2, 5 bases. This CDR3 reads CASREAGVSEQFF. The CDR3 DNA follows: TGTGCCAGCAGGGAGGCCGGGGTTAGTGAGCAGTTCTTC.